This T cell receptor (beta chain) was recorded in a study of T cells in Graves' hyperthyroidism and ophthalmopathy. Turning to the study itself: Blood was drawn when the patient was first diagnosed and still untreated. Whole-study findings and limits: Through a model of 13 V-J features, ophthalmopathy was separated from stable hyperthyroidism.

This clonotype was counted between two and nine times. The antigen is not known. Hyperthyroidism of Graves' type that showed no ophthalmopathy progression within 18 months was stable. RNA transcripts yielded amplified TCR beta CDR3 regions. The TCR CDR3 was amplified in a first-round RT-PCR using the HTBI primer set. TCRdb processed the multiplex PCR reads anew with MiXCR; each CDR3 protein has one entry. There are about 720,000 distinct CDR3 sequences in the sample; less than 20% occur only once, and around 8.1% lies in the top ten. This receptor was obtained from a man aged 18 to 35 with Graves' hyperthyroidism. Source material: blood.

In DNA, the CDR3 is TGTGCCAGCAGCGGCCGGGACAGGGGATACAATGAGCAGTTCTTC. Its protein product is CASSGRDRGYNEQFF. V gene TRBV11-3 combines with J gene TRBJ2-1, with TRBD1 identical over 10 bases. Germline V gene lookup returns CDR1 SGHNT and CDR2 YENEEA. V shed 5 bases, J shed 4 bases, and the junction held 5 bases outside the gene matches. The CDR3 has 15 residues.